What follows are 5 T cell receptor beta chains derived from one specimen sequenced in a study of shared clonotypes between healthy human individuals. TCRdb's table, derived via immunoSEQ multiplex PCR, lists solely in-frame clones and lacks some. The profile covers some 240,000 clones, with 50% to 75% appearing a single time and 11% taken by the ten largest. The sample taken for sequencing was memory CD4+ T cells sorted from blood. Subset reported: CD45RA-negative fraction. These receptors all come from a man under 40 in good health.

This sequence joins TRBV28 and TRBJ1-1; maybe TRBD1 (5 bases). The CDR3 consists of 14 residues. Trimming cost V 2 bases and J 4 bases, with 11 bases left between them. Germline CDR1 and CDR2: MDHEN and SYDVKM. Here the CDR3 DNA reads TGTGCCAGCAGTTTAGGGGGTTTTAGCACTGAAGCTTTCTTT. This gives the protein CASSLGGFSTEAFF.

This sequence joins TRBV7-9 and TRBJ1-1; possibly TRBD1 for D (6 bases). V was clipped by 3 bases and J by 0 bases, with 8 bases between them. Germline values: CDR1 SEHNR, CDR2 FQNEAQ (reference sequence). The CDR3 runs to 14 residues. CDR3 region: CASSFQGMNTEAFF. The CDR3, as DNA: TGTGCCAGCAGCTTTCAGGGGATGAACACTGAAGCTTTCTTT.

V is TRBV30 and J is TRBJ2-2; D perhaps matches TRBD1 (5 bases). Trimming removed 2 bases from V and 5 bases from J, with 15 bases in between. The germline CDR1 and CDR2 sequences are GTSNPN and SVGIG (reference sequence). The CDR3 has 15 residues. The CDR3 is CAWSQGALGTGELFF. The CDR3 DNA reads as TGTGCCTGGAGTCAGGGCGCGTTGGGGACCGGGGAGCTGTTTTTT.

This rearrangement joins TRBV10-2 to TRBJ2-1; 8 bases line up with TRBD2. The V gene's germline CDR1 is WSHSY and CDR2 SAAADI. Unmatched junction bases numbered 9, after V lost 8 bases and J lost 9 bases. This CDR3 comprises 13 residues. This chain's CDR3 is CASVIAAGGEQFF. The DNA of the CDR3 is TGCGCCAGCGTTATAGCGGCGGGAGGTGAGCAGTTCTTC.

In this sample, this clone turned up once. The genes are TRBV6-1 and TRBJ1-3, with a tentative D call TRBD1 (6 bases). V dropped 8 bases and J dropped 0 bases, with 8 bases sitting between them. This CDR3 region has 13 residues. Germline V CDR1 and CDR2: MNHNS, SASEGT. The CDR3: CASDRTSGNTIYF. The DNA of the CDR3 is TGTGCCAGCGACAGGACCTCTGGAAACACCATATATTTT.